The rows below give T cell receptor beta chains drawn from one sample of a study of beta chain features in type 1 diabetes. Sequencing used immunoSEQ multiplex PCR; TCRdb keeps in-frame clones, though not all of them. Altogether approximately 170,000 clones are present, roughly 65% being singletons, with the ten largest covering around 0.096%. The specimen was naive CD4+ T cells from blood. Source of these receptors: a man aged 25 to 40 with type 1 diabetes. CDR3s include the opening cysteine and the closing phenylalanine or tryptophan. The D gene is left open where the match is weak. Rows may omit the clone size; those that give it use once, few, many or a size class.

v_call,j_call,clone_size,d_call,cdr3_aa,cdr3_nt
TRBV18,TRBJ2-7,NA,TRBD1,CASSPGQGRAEQYF,TGTGCCAGCTCACCAGGACAGGGAAGGGCCGAGCAGTACTTC
TRBV18,TRBJ1-1,once,NA,CASSPLGESTEAFF,TGTGCCAGCTCACCATTAGGGGAGAGCACTGAAGCTTTCTTT
TRBV29-1,TRBJ2-5,NA,TRBD1,CGQGVQETQYF,TGCGGGCAGGGGGTCCAAGAGACCCAGTACTTC
TRBV7-9,TRBJ1-1,NA,NA,CASSLGGFQLGDWTEAFF,TGTGCCAGCAGCTTAGGTGGATTTCAGTTGGGGGATTGGACTGAAGCTTTCTTT
TRBV30,TRBJ1-1,NA,TRBD1,CAWSMTGGNTEAFF,TGTGCCTGGAGCATGACAGGGGGGAACACTGAAGCTTTCTTT
TRBV29-1,TRBJ1-5,NA,TRBD1,CSVAGQPYQPQHF,TGCAGCGTTGCGGGACAGCCTTATCAGCCCCAGCATTTT
TRBV30,TRBJ2-7,few,NA,CAWRGVSYEQYF,TGTGCCTGGAGGGGGGTCTCCTACGAGCAGTACTTC
TRBV30,TRBJ1-6,NA,TRBD1,CAWDGNRGLRNSPLHF,TGTGCCTGGGATGGAAACAGGGGGCTCAGGAATTCACCCCTCCACTTT
TRBV4-3,TRBJ2-7,NA,TRBD1,CASSQRTGSNEQYF,TGCGCCAGCAGCCAACGGACAGGGTCCAACGAGCAGTACTTC
TRBV25-1,TRBJ2-1,NA,TRBD1,CASRQNTGVNEQFF,TGTGCCAGCAGACAAAACACAGGGGTAAATGAGCAGTTCTTC
TRBV29-1,TRBJ1-1,NA,TRBD1,CSAHGQGATEAFF,TGCAGCGCCCACGGACAGGGGGCAACTGAAGCTTTCTTT
TRBV30,TRBJ2-1,few,NA,CAWNSGPNEQFF,TGTGCCTGGAACAGCGGGCCCAATGAGCAGTTCTTC
TRBV11-2,TRBJ2-5,NA,TRBD1,CASSFGTATLQETQYF,TGTGCCAGCAGCTTCGGGACAGCAACTCTCCAGGAGACCCAGTACTTC
TRBV6-6,TRBJ2-7,NA,NA,CASREGFEQYF,TGTGCCAGCCGAGAGGGATTCGAGCAGTACTTC
TRBV27,TRBJ2-5,NA,NA,CATKSSLPSGGTPRETQYF,TGTGCCACCAAATCATCTTTGCCCTCCGGAGGGACTCCTCGGGAGACCCAGTACTTC
TRBV5-1,TRBJ2-1,NA,NA,CASSLAILYNEQFF,TGCGCCAGCAGCTTGGCAATCCTGTACAATGAGCAGTTCTTC
TRBV7-2,TRBJ2-5,few,NA,CASSLLVSETQYF,TGTGCCAGCAGCTTACTGGTCTCGGAGACCCAGTACTTC
TRBV29-1,TRBJ2-7,few,NA,CSATEQRDSYEQYF,TGCAGCGCCACAGAGCAAAGAGACTCCTACGAGCAGTACTTC
TRBV18,TRBJ2-5,once,NA,CASSLLKGQETQYF,TGTGCCAGCTCACTGCTGAAAGGGCAAGAGACCCAGTACTTC
TRBV5-1,TRBJ1-4,NA,NA,CASSSQGGRTNEKLFF,TGCGCCAGCAGCTCCCAGGGAGGCCGAACTAATGAAAAACTGTTTTTT
TRBV6-6,TRBJ2-5,NA,NA,CASSYSISGETQYF,TGTGCCAGCAGTTACTCGATCTCGGGAGAGACCCAGTACTTC
TRBV29-1,TRBJ2-2,NA,TRBD2,CSVLASGTGELFF,TGCAGCGTTTTGGCTAGCGGGACCGGGGAGCTGTTTTTT
TRBV10-3,TRBJ2-7,once,NA,CAISENQGHEQYF,TGTGCCATCAGTGAAAATCAGGGGCACGAGCAGTACTTC
TRBV18,TRBJ2-3,NA,TRBD1,CASSPRDRSTDTQYF,TGTGCCAGCTCGCCCCGGGACAGAAGCACAGATACGCAGTATTTT
TRBV10-3,TRBJ2-5,NA,TRBD1,CAISRQGQETQYF,TGTGCCATCAGTAGACAGGGCCAAGAGACCCAGTACTTC
TRBV14,TRBJ2-1,NA,NA,CASSQDTRGGNEQFF,TGTGCCAGCAGCCAAGACACTAGAGGTGGCAATGAGCAGTTCTTC
TRBV6-5,TRBJ2-1,NA,TRBD1,CASRLTGGREQFF,TGTGCCAGCAGGCTTACAGGGGGCAGGGAGCAGTTCTTC
TRBV27,TRBJ2-7,few,NA,CASKEGSGSYEQYF,TGTGCCAGCAAGGAAGGATCGGGCTCCTACGAGCAGTACTTC
TRBV9,TRBJ2-3,few,NA,CASGGRSTDTQYF,TGTGCCAGCGGGGGCAGGAGCACAGATACGCAGTATTTT
TRBV7-9,TRBJ2-1,NA,NA,CASSLSSGAREQFF,TGTGCCAGCAGCTTAAGTTCGGGGGCTCGGGAGCAGTTCTTC
TRBV11-2,TRBJ2-7,NA,TRBD1,CASRPGQVYSYEQYF,TGTGCCAGCAGACCCGGACAGGTCTACTCCTACGAGCAGTACTTC
TRBV25-1,TRBJ2-7,NA,NA,CASTPNGIADEQYF,TGTGCCAGCACCCCCAATGGGATAGCAGACGAGCAGTACTTC
TRBV30,TRBJ2-7,few,NA,CAWSPSSYEQYF,TGTGCCTGGAGCCCATCCTCCTACGAGCAGTACTTC
TRBV10-3,TRBJ1-5,NA,NA,CAISVSNQPQHF,TGTGCCATCAGTGTGAGCAATCAGCCCCAGCATTTT
TRBV19,TRBJ2-5,once,NA,CASSIQVQETQYF,TGTGCCAGTAGTATCCAGGTACAAGAGACCCAGTACTTC
TRBV7-6,TRBJ2-5,NA,NA,CASSLISQETQYF,TGTGCCAGCAGCTTAATTAGCCAAGAGACCCAGTACTTC
TRBV7-2,TRBJ2-3,NA,NA,CASSSDLPSTDTQYF,TGTGCCAGCAGCTCGGACCTCCCTAGCACAGATACGCAGTATTTT